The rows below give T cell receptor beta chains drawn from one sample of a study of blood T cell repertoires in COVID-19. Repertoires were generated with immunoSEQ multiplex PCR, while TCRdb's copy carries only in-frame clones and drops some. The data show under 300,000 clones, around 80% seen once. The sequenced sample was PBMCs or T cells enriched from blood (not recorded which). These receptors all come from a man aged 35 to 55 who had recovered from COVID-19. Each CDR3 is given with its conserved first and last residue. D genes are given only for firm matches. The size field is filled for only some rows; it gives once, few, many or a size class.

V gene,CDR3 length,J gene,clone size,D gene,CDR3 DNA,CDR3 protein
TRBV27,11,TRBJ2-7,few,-,TGTGCCAGCAGGGAGGGGATCGAGCAGTACTTC,CASREGIEQYF
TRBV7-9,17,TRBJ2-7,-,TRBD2,TGTGCCAGCAGCTCCACTGCTAGCGGGGGCGACTCCTACGAGCAGTACTTC,CASSSTASGGDSYEQYF
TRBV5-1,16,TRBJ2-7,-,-,TGCGCCAGCAGCACCCAGACTTTTGGGAGCTCCTACGAGCAGTACTTC,CASSTQTFGSSYEQYF
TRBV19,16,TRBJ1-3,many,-,TGTGCCAGTAGTATGCTGGAGGGGCCGGATGGAAACACCATATATTTT,CASSMLEGPDGNTIYF
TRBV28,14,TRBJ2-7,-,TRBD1,TGTGCCAGCAGTAGGGGGGACAGGAACTACGAGCAGTACTTC,CASSRGDRNYEQYF
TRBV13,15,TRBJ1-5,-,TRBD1,TGTGCCAGCAGCCCCAGGGGGCAAGGCAATCAGCCCCAGCATTTT,CASSPRGQGNQPQHF
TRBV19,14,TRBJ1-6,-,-,TGTGCCAGTAGTCACTCGGAGGGGAACTCACCCCTCCACTTT,CASSHSEGNSPLHF
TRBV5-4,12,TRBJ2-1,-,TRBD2,TGTGCCAGCAGCGCCCAGCGGGGGGGCCAGTTCTTC,CASSAQRGGQFF
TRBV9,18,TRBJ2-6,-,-,TGTGCCAGCAGCCCTCACGGGGACTTGAGCTCTGGGGCCAACGTCCTGACTTTC,CASSPHGDLSSGANVLTF
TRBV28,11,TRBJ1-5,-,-,TGTGCCAGCAGTACTAATCAGCCCCAGCATTTT,CASSTNQPQHF
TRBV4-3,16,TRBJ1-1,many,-,TGCGCCAGCAGCCAAGATAGGGGCAGGGGGAACACTGAAGCTTTCTTT,CASSQDRGRGNTEAFF
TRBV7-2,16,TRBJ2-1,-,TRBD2,TGTGCCAGCAGCCTCACCGGCGGGGGGAGCTACAATGAGCAGTTCTTC,CASSLTGGGSYNEQFF
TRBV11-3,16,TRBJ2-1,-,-,TGTGCCAGCAGCTCGACCCTAGCGCCTACCTACAATGAGCAGTTCTTC,CASSSTLAPTYNEQFF
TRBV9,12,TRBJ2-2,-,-,TGTGCCAGCAGCGGTGTAATCGGGGAGCTGTTTTTT,CASSGVIGELFF
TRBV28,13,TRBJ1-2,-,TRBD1,TGTGCCAGCAGCCCCGGACAGGGGAATGGCTACACCTTC,CASSPGQGNGYTF
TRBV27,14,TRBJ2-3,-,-,TGTGCCCGCCTTGGCTCGGGGTGGGCAGATACGCAGTATTTT,CARLGSGWADTQYF
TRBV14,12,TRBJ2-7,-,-,TGTGCCAGCAGCCTACAGCCCTACGAGCAGTACTTC,CASSLQPYEQYF
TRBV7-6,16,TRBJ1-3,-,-,TGTGCCAGCAGCCCGCGTCGGGTTGACTCTGGAAACACCATATATTTT,CASSPRRVDSGNTIYF
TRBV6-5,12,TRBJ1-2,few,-,TGTGCCATCGAACCGTACGTCCGGGGCTACACCTTC,CAIEPYVRGYTF
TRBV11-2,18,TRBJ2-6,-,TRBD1,TGTGCCAGCAGCCCGGGGGGACAGGGGATCTCTAGGGCCAACGTCCTGACTTTC,CASSPGGQGISRANVLTF
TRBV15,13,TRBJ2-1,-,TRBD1,TGTGCCACCAGCGTCGACAGGGAGAATGAGCAGTTCTTC,CATSVDRENEQFF
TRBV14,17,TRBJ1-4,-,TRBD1,TGTGCCAGCAGCCAAGTCGACCCAGGGGGAACTAATGAAAAACTGTTTTTT,CASSQVDPGGTNEKLFF
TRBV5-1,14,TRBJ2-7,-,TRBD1,TGCGCCAGCAGCTTGTTACTCGCAGGGGGCGAGCAGTACTTC,CASSLLLAGGEQYF
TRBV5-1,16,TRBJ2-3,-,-,TGCGCCAGCAGCTTGGGAACGGGTGGGAGCACAGATACGCAGTATTTT,CASSLGTGGSTDTQYF
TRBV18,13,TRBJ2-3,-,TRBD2,TGTGCCAGCAAACTAGCGGCCACAGATACGCAGTATTTT,CASKLAATDTQYF
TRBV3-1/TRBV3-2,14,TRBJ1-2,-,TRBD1,TGTGCCAGCAGCCAAGGCGACAGGGGAAATGGCTACACCTTC,CASSQGDRGNGYTF
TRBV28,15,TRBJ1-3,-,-,TGTGCCAGCACCGCGGCGGGGATCTCTGGAAACACCATATATTTT,CASTAAGISGNTIYF
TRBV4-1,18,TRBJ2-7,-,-,TGCGCCAGCAGCCTAACCGACAGGCTAGGGGCACCGCAGCGCGAGCAGTACTTC,CASSLTDRLGAPQREQYF
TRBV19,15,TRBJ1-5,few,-,TGTGCCAGTAGTATAATAGAGGAACCGGATCAGCCCCAGCATTTT,CASSIIEEPDQPQHF
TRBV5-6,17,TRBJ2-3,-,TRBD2,TGTGCCAGCACCCTTTTAGGAGCGGGGGGGACCGGAGATACGCAGTATTTT,CASTLLGAGGTGDTQYF
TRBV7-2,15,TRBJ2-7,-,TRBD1,TGTGCCAGCAGCTTACAGGGGGCAGTAACCTACGAGCAGTACTTC,CASSLQGAVTYEQYF
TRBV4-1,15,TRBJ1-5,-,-,TGCGCCAGCAGCCCCTCGGGACTGAGCAATCAGCCCCAGCATTTT,CASSPSGLSNQPQHF
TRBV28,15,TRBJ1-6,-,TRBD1,TGTGCCACGACAGGGGGCCTGGCGGGGAATTCACCCCTCCACTTT,CATTGGLAGNSPLHF
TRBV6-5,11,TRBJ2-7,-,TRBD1,TGTGCCAGCGGGAGACAGGGCCCAGACCTCTTC,CASGRQGPDLF
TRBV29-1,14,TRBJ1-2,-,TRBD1,TGCAGCGCGAAGCCAGGGGGGTTGGACTATGGCTACACCTTC,CSAKPGGLDYGYTF
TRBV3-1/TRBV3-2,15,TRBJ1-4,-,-,TGTGCCAGCAGCCAAGCGGTACCGGGAGGAGAAAAACTGTTTTTT,CASSQAVPGGEKLFF
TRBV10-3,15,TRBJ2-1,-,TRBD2,TGTGCCATCAGCGCACTAGCGGGAGGGGACAATGAGCAGTTCTTC,CAISALAGGDNEQFF
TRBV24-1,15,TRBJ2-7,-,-,TGTGCCACCAGTGATTTGGGCTGGAGGAGCTACGAGCAGTACTTC,CATSDLGWRSYEQYF
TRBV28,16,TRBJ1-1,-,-,TGTGCCAGCAGTACACTATCGGCCACCACGAACACTGAAGCTTTCTTT,CASSTLSATTNTEAFF
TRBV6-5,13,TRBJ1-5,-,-,TGTGCCAGCAGTTACTTGGCCGGGCAGCCCCAGCATTTT,CASSYLAGQPQHF
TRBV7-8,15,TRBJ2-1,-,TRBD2,TGTGCCAGCAGTCTCCTACTAGCGGACCTCAATGAGCAGTTCTTC,CASSLLLADLNEQFF
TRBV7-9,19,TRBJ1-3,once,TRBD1,TGTGCCAGCAGCCCCCTCCGGGACAGGGAATCCCTCTCTGGAAACACCATATATTTT,CASSPLRDRESLSGNTIYF
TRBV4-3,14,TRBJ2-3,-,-,TGCGCCAGCAGCCAAGATGAGAGCACAGATACGCAGTATTTT,CASSQDESTDTQYF
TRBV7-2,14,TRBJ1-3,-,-,TGTGCCAGCAGCCCAGCCGGGTTTGGAAACACCATATATTTT,CASSPAGFGNTIYF
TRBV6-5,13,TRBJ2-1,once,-,TGTGCCAGCCAGATCGACTCCTACAATGAGCAGTTCTTC,CASQIDSYNEQFF
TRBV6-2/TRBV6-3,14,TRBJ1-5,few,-,TGTGCCAGCAGTTACAGACTAACTGATCAGCCCCAGCATTTT,CASSYRLTDQPQHF
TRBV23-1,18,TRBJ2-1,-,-,TGCGCCAGCAGTCAAAAACCGGAGCGGTCGGTGGGCTACAATGAGCAGTTCTTC,CASSQKPERSVGYNEQFF
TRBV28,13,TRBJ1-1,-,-,TGTGCCAGCAGACCAGACAGGAACACTGAAGCTTTCTTT,CASRPDRNTEAFF
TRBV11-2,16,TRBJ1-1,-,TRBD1,TGTGCCAGCAGTTCGATTTTACAGGGGCGGAGGGCGGGCGCTTTCTTT,CASSSILQGRRAGAFF
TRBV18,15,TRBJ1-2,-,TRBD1,TGTGCCAGCTCACCACCGGGACAGCGGGACTATGGCTACACCTTC,CASSPPGQRDYGYTF
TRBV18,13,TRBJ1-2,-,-,TGTGCCAGCTCCCTGGACCTCCCGGGGGGCTACACCTTC,CASSLDLPGGYTF
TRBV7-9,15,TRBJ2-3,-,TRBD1,TGTGCCAGCAGCTTTATGAGACAGGGCTCGGATACGCAGTATTTT,CASSFMRQGSDTQYF